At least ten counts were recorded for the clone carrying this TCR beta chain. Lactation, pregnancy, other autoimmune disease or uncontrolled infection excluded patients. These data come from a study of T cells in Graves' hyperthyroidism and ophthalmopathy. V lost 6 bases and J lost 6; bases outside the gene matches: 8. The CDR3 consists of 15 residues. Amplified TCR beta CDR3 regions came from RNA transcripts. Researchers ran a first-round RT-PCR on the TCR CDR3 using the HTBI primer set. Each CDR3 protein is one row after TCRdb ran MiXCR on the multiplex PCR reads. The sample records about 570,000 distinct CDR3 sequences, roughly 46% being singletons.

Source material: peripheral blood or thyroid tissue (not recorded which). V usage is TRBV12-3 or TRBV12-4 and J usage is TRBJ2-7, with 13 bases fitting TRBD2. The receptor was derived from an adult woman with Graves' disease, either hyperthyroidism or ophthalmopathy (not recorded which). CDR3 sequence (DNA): TGTGCCAGCAGGAAACCGGGACTAGCGGGAACCGAGCAGTACTTC. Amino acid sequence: CASRKPGLAGTEQYF.